One and the same sample provided the 6 T cell receptor beta chains below, sequenced in a study of T cells in Graves' hyperthyroidism and ophthalmopathy. From RNA transcripts, TCR beta CDR3 regions were amplified. With the HTBI primer set, the TCR CDR3 went through a first round of RT-PCR. TCRdb fed the multiplex PCR reads into MiXCR, producing one record per CDR3 protein. The repertoire holds hundreds of thousands of distinct CDR3 sequences, with roughly 25% as singletons. Input material: blood. These receptor sequences come from a woman aged 25 to 39 with Graves' ophthalmopathy.

This clonotype was recorded at least ten times. J is TRBJ2-7 and V is TRBV7-8, with 7 bases lining up with TRBD1. The V gene end was trimmed by 5 bases and the J gene end by 7 bases; junction bases not matched to a gene: 8. Germline CDR1 is SGHVS and CDR2 is FQNEAQ. This CDR3 contains 13 residues. CDR3 coding DNA: TGTGCCAGCAGCCGGCCACAGGGGAGAGAGCAGTACTTC. Translated, it gives CASSRPQGREQYF. Variable domain in full (rest from reference TRBV7-8 and TRBJ2-7): GAGVSQSPRYKVAKRGQDVALRCDPISGHVSLFWYQQALGQGPEFLTYFQNEAQLDKSGLPSDRFFAERPEGSVSTLKIQRTQQEDSAVYLCASSRPQGREQYFGPGTRLTVT.

The gene calls are TRBV5-1 and TRBJ2-7; D may match TRBD1 or TRBD2 (5 bases each). CDR3 length equals 14 residues. V shed 0 bases and J shed 5 bases, with 12 bases lying between them. Germline CDR1 is SGHRS and CDR2 is YFSETQ. The CDR3 coding sequence is TGCGCCAGCAGCTTGGGGGGACCTACCGACGAGCAGTACTTC. Its translation is CASSLGGPTDEQYF.

This clonotype was recorded only once. The rearrangement uses TRBV7-3 and TRBJ2-2; 9 bases fit TRBD1. V lost 5 bases, J lost 5 bases, and 9 bases stayed unmatched. Germline V gene data show CDR1 as SGHTA and CDR2 as FQGTGA. The CDR3 length is 16 residues. CDR3 in amino acids: CASSRQAGQGTGELFF. In nucleotides, the CDR3 is TGTGCCAGCAGCCGTCAAGCGGGACAGGGAACCGGGGAGCTGTTTTTT.

The CDR3 spells CASRFGTGGIGELFF. CDR3 coding DNA: TGTGCCAGCAGATTTGGGACAGGGGGAATCGGGGAGCTGTTTTTT. The chain carries TRBV12-3 or TRBV12-4 and TRBJ2-2; 11 bases align to TRBD1. V trimming: 6 bases; J trimming: 7 bases; junction bases outside the gene matches: 7. The CDR3 is 15 amino acids.

This sequence joins TRBV7-9 and TRBJ2-2, with D hard to call. Germline loops: CDR1 SEHNR, CDR2 FQNEAQ (reference sequence). Trimming took 1 base from V and 2 from J, leaving 8 bases between them. The CDR3 is 15 amino acids. The CDR3, as DNA: TGTGCCAGCAGCTTAGGGCTGGACAACACCGGGGAGCTGTTTTTT. It translates to CASSLGLDNTGELFF. Supplemented by reference TRBV7-9 and TRBJ2-2, the full variable domain reads DTGVSQNPRHKITKRGQNVTFRCDPISEHNRLYWYRQTLGQGPEFLTYFQNEAQLEKSRLLSDRFSAERPKGSFSTLEIQRTEQGDSAMYLCASSLGLDNTGELFFGEGSRLTVL.

V is TRBV6-2 or TRBV6-3 and J is TRBJ2-7; D is uncertain. The CDR3 runs to 13 residues. Germline V gene lookup returns CDR1 MNHEY and CDR2 SVGEGT. Trimming removed 8 bases at V and 6 bases at J, with 17 bases between. In DNA form, the CDR3 reads TGTGCCAGCCGCGACCCGTCCTCTGGCGAGCAGTACTTC. It codes for CASRDPSSGEQYF.